This entry lists 19 T cell receptor beta chains sequenced from one sample in a study of cytomegalovirus exposure and HLA in healthy donors. PCR amplification relied on 60 Vbeta primers (plus 13 Jbeta primers). Data came from immunoSEQ multiplex PCR; TCRdb stores just in-frame clones and leaves some out. This table holds under 200,000 clones, roughly 81% found once. Sequenced sample: PBMCs. Receptors were obtained from a woman aged 50 to 65 in good health and CMV-seronegative.

This chain joins TRBV11-2 and TRBJ1-1; 7 nucleotides align to TRBD1. Per germline, CDR1 SGHAT and CDR2 FQNNGV. The CDR3 spans 14 residues. Unmatched junction bases numbered 3, after V lost 5 bases and J lost 0 bases. CDR3 sequence reads: CASSVGTVNTEAFF. The CDR3 DNA reads as TGTGCCAGCAGCGTAGGGACAGTGAACACTGAAGCTTTCTTT.

The V and J genes are TRBV5-4 and TRBJ2-7, with TRBD2 matching over 11 bases. CDR1 is SGHNT and CDR2 is YYREEE in the germline V gene (reference sequence). CDR3 size: 14 residues. Trimming removed 1 base from V and 7 bases from J; junction bases left unmatched: 4. CDR3 loop: CASSLRGTSGEQYF. As DNA, the CDR3 is TGTGCCAGCAGCTTGCGCGGGACTAGCGGAGAGCAGTACTTC.

The chain is built from TRBV2 and TRBJ2-7, with D perhaps matching TRBD1 (6 bases). This CDR3 region has 15 residues. Between the trimmed V and J ends, which lost 3 bases and 3 bases, there was a span of 15 bases. Germline V CDR1 and CDR2: SNHLY, FYNNEI. The DNA for the CDR3 is TGTGCCAGCAGTGACACAGGGTCGTTGGACTACGAGCAGTACTTC. This encodes CASSDTGSLDYEQYF.

This clone was seen only a few times. This likely came from a read error, as a far larger clone is one base away. Within the sample, other DNA sequences also encode this same CDR3. The V gene is TRBV7-2, the J gene TRBJ2-6; maybe TRBD2 (6 bases). The germline gives CDR1 SGHTA, CDR2 FQGNSA. With 5 bases removed from V and 0 bases from J, the gap between germline ends came to 11 bases. The CDR3 covers 16 residues. The CDR3 region has the DNA TGTGCCAGCAGCCCCTCGGAGGGCTCTGGGGCCAACGTCCTGACTTTC. Translating gives CASSPSEGSGANVLTF. The variable domain in full, completed from reference TRBV7-2 and TRBJ2-6, reads GAGVSQSPSNKVTEKGKDVELRCDPISGHTALYWYRQSLGQGLEFLIYFQGNSAPDKSGLPSDRFSAERTGGSVSTLTIQRTQQEDSAVYLCASSPSEGSGANVLTFGAGSRLTVL.

This chain connects TRBV2 to TRBJ2-7, with TRBD1 matching over 8 bases. Germline V gene sequence: CDR1 SNHLY, CDR2 FYNNEI. Trimming took 7 bases from V and 0 from J; bases not matched to a gene: 5. CDR3 length equals 14 residues. This CDR3 is CASKWTGTSYEQYF. CDR3 coding DNA: TGTGCCAGCAAATGGACAGGGACCTCCTACGAGCAGTACTTC. The whole variable domain, filled in from reference TRBV2 and TRBJ2-7, reads EPEVTQTPSHQVTQMGQEVILRCVPISNHLYFYWYRQILGQKVEFLVSFYNNEISEKSEIFDDQFSVERPDGSNFTLKIRSTKLEDSAMYFCASKWTGTSYEQYFGPGTRLTVT.

V is TRBV18 and J is TRBJ2-1; D gene ambiguous. The germline CDR1 and CDR2 sequences are KGHSH and LQKENI. CDR3 length equals 15 residues. Trimming left V 4 bases short and J 1 base short, with 11 bases between. The CDR3: CASSLPSASYNEQFF. CDR3 sequence (DNA): TGTGCCAGCTCACTGCCCAGCGCTTCCTACAATGAGCAGTTCTTC.

The chain joins TRBV4-1 to TRBJ1-1, with 9 bases fitting TRBD1. CDR1 and CDR2 from the germline V gene are MGHRA and YSYEKL. Germline trimming cut 3 bases from V and 6 bases from J; bases unmatched to any gene: 5. The length of the CDR3 is 14 residues. The CDR3 spells CASSQPGQGAEAFF. CDR3 DNA sequence: TGCGCCAGCAGCCAGCCGGGACAGGGTGCTGAAGCTTTCTTT.

The chain's CDR3 is CSVTGTPSTDTQYF. The CDR3 DNA is TGCAGCGTGACCGGGACTCCGAGCACAGATACGCAGTATTTT. The gene calls are TRBV29-1 and TRBJ2-3, with D perhaps matching TRBD2 (6 bases). V shed 6 bases and J shed 0 bases, with 13 bases lying between them. This CDR3 spans 14 amino acids. Germline V lookup: CDR1 SQVTM, CDR2 ANQGSEA.

CDR3 bases: TGTGCCAGCAGCTTGGGTGGGACTAGTAACTACGAGCAGTACTTC. It yields the protein CASSLGGTSNYEQYF. V is TRBV5-6 and J is TRBJ2-7, with 8 bases matching TRBD2. The CDR3 is 15 residues long. Germline CDR1 is SGHDT and CDR2 is YYEEEE. The V and J ends lost 0 bases and 3 bases, in that order; junction bases with no gene match: 5.

This sequence joins TRBV5-1 and TRBJ2-5; 9 bases are a match to TRBD1. Per the germline V gene, CDR1 is SGHRS and CDR2 is YFSETQ. The junction had 6 bases not matched to a gene; V was cut back by 4 bases and J by 5 bases. CDR3 length: 14 amino acids. The CDR3, as DNA: TGCGCCAGCAGCCCATACAGGGGGCGGGAGACCCAGTACTTC. Translation gives CASSPYRGRETQYF.

This clone was counted a few times. This chain uses TRBV2 with TRBJ2-7; D uncertain. Looked up from germline, CDR1 is SNHLY and CDR2 is FYNNEI. This CDR3 spans 11 amino acids. With 6 bases removed from V and 5 bases from J, the gap between germline ends came to 8 bases. The CDR3 region is CASRQYHEQYF. The CDR3 DNA sequence: TGTGCCAGCAGACAGTACCACGAGCAGTACTTC.

V usage is TRBV9 and J usage is TRBJ2-2; D possibly corresponds to TRBD2 (5 bases). The CDR3 totals 15 residues. V gave up 2 bases and J gave up 4 bases, with 12 bases separating them. Germline CDR1 is SGDLS and CDR2 is YYNGEE. The CDR3 region is CASSVLKAGTGELFF. As DNA, the CDR3 is TGTGCCAGCAGCGTCCTCAAGGCGGGCACCGGGGAGCTGTTTTTT.

The genes are TRBV14 and TRBJ1-2; D is unclear. V was cut by 5 bases and J by 6 bases, with 10 bases left in between. This CDR3 spans 12 amino acids. From germline, CDR1 is SGHDN and CDR2 FVKESK. The CDR3 bases are TGTGCCAGCAGCAATGTTCGGGATGGCTACACCTTC. This sequence encodes CASSNVRDGYTF.

This clone was seen only once. Germline is not matched at one junction end, which may reflect a read error. The chain recombines TRBV9 with TRBJ2-1; 8 bases fit TRBD2. In germline, CDR1 is SGDLS, CDR2 YYNGEE. The length of the CDR3 is 16 residues. The chain's CDR3 is CASSVGVSGNYNEQFF. The CDR3 DNA reads TGTGCCAGCAGTGTAGGTGTTAGCGGGAACTACAATGAGCAGTTCTTC. Filled out from reference TRBV9 and TRBJ2-1, the complete variable domain reads DSGVTQTPKHLITATGQRVTLRCSPRSGDLSVYWYQQSLDQGLQFLIQYYNGEERAKGNILERFSAQQFPDLHSELNLSSLELGDSALYFCASSVGVSGNYNEQFFGPGTRLTVL.

This clone turned up a few times. The chain combines TRBV5-5 with TRBJ1-4, with D maybe TRBD1 (5 bases). Per germline, CDR1 SGHKS and CDR2 YYEKEE (reference sequence). The CDR3 is 14 amino acids. Trimming took off 0 bases at V and 8 bases at J, with 11 bases between the two ends. The CDR3 sequence is CASSLAAGREKLFF. CDR3 nucleotides: TGTGCCAGCAGCTTGGCGGCAGGGCGCGAAAAACTGTTTTTT.

The chain couples TRBV13 to TRBJ1-2, with TRBD1 matching 7 bases. The CDR3 contains 16 residues. Germline-derived CDR1 and CDR2 are PRHDT and FYEKMQ (reference sequence). V shed 5 bases, J shed 5 bases, and the junction held 14 bases outside the gene matches. CDR3 sequence: CASSTRTGVVRYGYTF. The CDR3, as DNA: TGTGCCAGCAGCACCCGAACAGGGGTCGTACGGTATGGCTACACCTTC. The whole variable domain, filled in from reference TRBV13 and TRBJ1-2, reads AAGVIQSPRHLIKEKRETATLKCYPIPRHDTVYWYQQGPGQDPQFLISFYEKMQSDKGSIPDRFSAQQFSDYHSELNMSSLELGDSALYFCASSTRTGVVRYGYTFGSGTRLTVV.

This rearrangement joins TRBV27 to TRBJ2-7; 7 bases agree with TRBD1. Germline CDR1 and CDR2: MNHEY and SMNVEV (reference sequence). The CDR3 has 17 amino acids. Germline trimming cut 0 bases from V and 2 bases from J; bases unmatched to any gene: 10. The CDR3 DNA follows: TGTGCCAGCAGTTTATCGTTGAGCAGGGGGATTCCCTACGAGCAGTACTTC. Amino acids: CASSLSLSRGIPYEQYF.

This chain links TRBV7-2 with TRBJ2-7, with 7 bases that match TRBD1. The CDR3 is 14 amino acids. The J segment lost 3 bases and the V segment lost 1 base, leaving 3 bases of the junction unmatched. Germline loops: CDR1 SGHTA, CDR2 FQGNSA. The CDR3: CASSLEGTVYEQYF. The CDR3 region has the DNA TGTGCCAGCAGCTTAGAAGGGACAGTCTACGAGCAGTACTTC.

The J gene is TRBJ2-1, the V gene TRBV10-3, with TRBD1 identical over 10 bases. CDR3 length equals 16 residues. Trimming took 3 bases from V and 4 from J; bases not matched to a gene: 6. The germline gives CDR1 ENHRY, CDR2 SYGVKD. CDR3 sequence: CAISDGTGATYNEQFF. The CDR3 DNA follows: TGTGCCATCAGTGACGGGACAGGGGCGACTTACAATGAGCAGTTCTTC.